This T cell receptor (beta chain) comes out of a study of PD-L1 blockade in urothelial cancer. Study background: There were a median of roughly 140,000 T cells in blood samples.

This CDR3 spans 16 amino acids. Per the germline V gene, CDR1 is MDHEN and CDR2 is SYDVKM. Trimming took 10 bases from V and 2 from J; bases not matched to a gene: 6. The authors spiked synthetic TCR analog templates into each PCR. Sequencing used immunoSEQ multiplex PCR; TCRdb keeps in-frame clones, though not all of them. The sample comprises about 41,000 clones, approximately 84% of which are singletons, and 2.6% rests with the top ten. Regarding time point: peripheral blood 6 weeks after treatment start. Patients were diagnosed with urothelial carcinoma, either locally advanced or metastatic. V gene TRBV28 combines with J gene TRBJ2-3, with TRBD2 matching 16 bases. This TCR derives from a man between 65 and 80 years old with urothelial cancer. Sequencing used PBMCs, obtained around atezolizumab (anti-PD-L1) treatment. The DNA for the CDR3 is TGTGCCATCTCGGGACTAGCGGGAGGGCCCACAGATACGCAGTATTTT. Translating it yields CAISGLAGGPTDTQYF. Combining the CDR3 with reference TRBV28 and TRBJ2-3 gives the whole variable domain DVKVTQSSRYLVKRTGEKVFLECVQDMDHENMFWYRQDPGLGLRLIYFSYDVKMKEKGDIPEGYSVSREKKERFSLILESASTNQTSMYLCAISGLAGGPTDTQYFGPGTRLTVL.